Described below is a single T cell receptor beta chain sequence and its context. Its target is not known. From the RT-PCR reads, TCRdb called clonotypes with MiXCR, one entry per CDR3 protein. The data show some 570,000 distinct CDR3 sequences, about 11% seen once. The source of the sample is a study of response to subunit inactivated influenza vaccine. The CDR3 extends over 15 amino acids. V shed 5 bases and J 3 bases; nucleotides not matched to a gene: 7. Per germline, CDR1 SGHTA and CDR2 FQGNSA. Notes on the study in general: The authors suggested that every seasonal influenza vaccination recruits few new T cells.

This sample was also put to use in a study of T cells expressing NK-cell markers. In that study: TCR beta cDNA was generated via 5'RACE template switching incorporating UMIs. These same clonotypes (in several donors) also led the CD3+CD56-NKG2C+ fraction.

The clonotype was recovered from a man aged 50 to 59 who received an inactivated influenza vaccine. The chain links TRBV7-2 to TRBJ2-7; 10 positions agree with TRBD2. Source: PBMCs from blood, taken on the day of vaccination. In DNA, the CDR3 is TGTGCCAGCAGCCGTCTCCTAGCGGGAGTCTACGAGCAGTACTTC. Its protein is CASSRLLAGVYEQYF.